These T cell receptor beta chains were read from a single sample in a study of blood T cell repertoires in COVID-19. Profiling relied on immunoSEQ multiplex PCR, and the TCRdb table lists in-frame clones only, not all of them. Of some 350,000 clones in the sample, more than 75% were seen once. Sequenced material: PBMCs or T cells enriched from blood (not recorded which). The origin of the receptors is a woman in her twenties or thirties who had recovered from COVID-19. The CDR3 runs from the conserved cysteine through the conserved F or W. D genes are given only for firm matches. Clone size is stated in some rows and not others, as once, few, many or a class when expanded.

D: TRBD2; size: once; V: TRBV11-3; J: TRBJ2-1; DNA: TGTGCCAGCAGCCCAGAAGCGGGGGCGGACAATGAGCAGTTCTTC; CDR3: CASSPEAGADNEQFF
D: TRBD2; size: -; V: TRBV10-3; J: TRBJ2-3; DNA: TGTGCCATCAGTGAAAGGGCTAGCGGGGGGACAGATACGCAGTATTTT; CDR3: CAISERASGGTDTQYF
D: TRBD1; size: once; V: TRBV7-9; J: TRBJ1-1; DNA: TGTGCCAGCAGCTTATCCCGGGACAGGGGGAGAGACACTGAAGCTTTCTTT; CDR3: CASSLSRDRGRDTEAFF
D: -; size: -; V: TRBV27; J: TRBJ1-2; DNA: TGTGCCAGCAGTTTAAGGTCGGACACAAGGGCGGGCTACACCTTC; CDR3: CASSLRSDTRAGYTF
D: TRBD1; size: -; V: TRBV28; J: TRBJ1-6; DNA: TGTGCCAGCAGTTCGAACCAGGGGGCGGGTTCACCCCTCCACTTT; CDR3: CASSSNQGAGSPLHF
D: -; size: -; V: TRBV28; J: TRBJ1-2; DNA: TGTGCCAGCAGTTTCGGGGGGCGGGGGCGCGACTATGGCTACACCTTC; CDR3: CASSFGGRGRDYGYTF
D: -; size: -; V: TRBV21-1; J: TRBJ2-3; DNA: TGTGCCAGCAGGGTAACGGACTACACAGATACGCAGTATTTT; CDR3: CASRVTDYTDTQYF
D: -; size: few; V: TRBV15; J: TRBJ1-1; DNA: TGTGCCACCAGCAGAGATCCACCCGGGGATGGGGATACTGAAGCTTTCTTT; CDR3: CATSRDPPGDGDTEAFF
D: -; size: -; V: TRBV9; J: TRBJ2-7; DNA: TGTGCCAGCAGCTGGGGGCAGGGTGATTCGGAGCAGTACTTC; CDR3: CASSWGQGDSEQYF
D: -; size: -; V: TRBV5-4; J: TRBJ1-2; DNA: TGTGCCAGCAGCTTCAACAGTGCTAACTATGGCTACACCTTC; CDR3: CASSFNSANYGYTF
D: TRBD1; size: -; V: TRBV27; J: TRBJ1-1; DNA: TGTGCCAGCAGCTTAGGGGGCTATAGCACTGAAGCTTTCTTT; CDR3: CASSLGGYSTEAFF
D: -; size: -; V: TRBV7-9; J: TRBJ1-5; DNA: TGTGCCAGCAGCTTAGGCCAGATCAATCAGCCCCAGCATTTT; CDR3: CASSLGQINQPQHF
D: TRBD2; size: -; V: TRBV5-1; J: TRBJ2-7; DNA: TGCGCCAGCAGCTTGCCCGGGGAGGGCGAGCAGTACTTC; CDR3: CASSLPGEGEQYF
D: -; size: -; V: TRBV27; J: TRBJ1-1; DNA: TGTGCCAGCAGCCTGGACAGTTCCTTAACTTTATTCATGAACACTGAAGCTTTCTTT; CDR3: CASSLDSSLTLFMNTEAFF
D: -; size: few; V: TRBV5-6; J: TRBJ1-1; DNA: TGTGCCAGCAGCTTGGCCGGGGTCATGAACACTGAAGCTTTCTTT; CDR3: CASSLAGVMNTEAFF
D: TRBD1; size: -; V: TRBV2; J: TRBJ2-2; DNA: TGTGCCAGCAGACGTCCAGGGGGGAACACCGGGGAGCTGTTTTTT; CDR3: CASRRPGGNTGELFF
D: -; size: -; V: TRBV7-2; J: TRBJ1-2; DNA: TGTGCCAGCAGCTTCCTTTATCAGGCCGATGGCTACACCTTC; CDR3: CASSFLYQADGYTF
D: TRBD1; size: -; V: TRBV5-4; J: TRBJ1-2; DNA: TGTGCCAGCAGCTTGGAGGGACAGGGGCCTCGGCTCACCTTC; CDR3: CASSLEGQGPRLTF
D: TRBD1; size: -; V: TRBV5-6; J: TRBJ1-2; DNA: TGTGCCAGCAGCTTGGGACAGGGACAGGGACGAGGCTACACCTTC; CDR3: CASSLGQGQGRGYTF
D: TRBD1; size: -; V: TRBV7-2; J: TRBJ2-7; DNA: TGTGCCAGCAGTCTGGCAGGGGGAGACGAGCAGTACTTC; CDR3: CASSLAGGDEQYF
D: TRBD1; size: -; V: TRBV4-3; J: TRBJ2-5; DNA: TGCGCCAGCAGCTCCCGGACAGGGACGGGGGAGACCCAGTACTTC; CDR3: CASSSRTGTGETQYF
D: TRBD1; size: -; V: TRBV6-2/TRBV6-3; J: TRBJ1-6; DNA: TGTGCCAGCAGTTTTCCCCTGGACAGGGGGCCGAATTCACCCCTCCACTTT; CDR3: CASSFPLDRGPNSPLHF